This TCR beta chain came from a study of T cells in Graves' hyperthyroidism and ophthalmopathy. The CDR3 loop spans 15 amino acids. Trimming took 0 bases from V and 7 from J; bases not matched to a gene: 5. Germline V CDR1 and CDR2: LGHNA, YNFKEQ. Amplification of TCR beta CDR3 regions was performed using RNA transcripts as template. A first-round RT-PCR of the TCR CDR3 used the HTBI primer set. Each CDR3 protein is one row after TCRdb ran MiXCR on the multiplex PCR reads. Among under 700,000 distinct CDR3 sequences listed, around 15% were seen once. This TCR was recovered from a woman in her late teens or twenties with Graves' hyperthyroidism. Sequenced input: blood. The chain recombines TRBV4-2 with TRBJ2-4, with TRBD1 identical over 8 bases. For the CDR3, the DNA is TGTGCCAGCAGCCAAGAGACTTGGACAGGGAACATTCAGTACTTC. This sequence encodes CASSQETWTGNIQYF.